These T cell receptor beta chains were read from a single sample in a study of T cells after yellow fever vaccination. MiXCR was run by TCRdb on the 5' RACE reads, yielding one entry per CDR3 protein. This table holds about 350,000 distinct CDR3 sequences, approximately 10% found once. Sequencing was performed on PBMCs, taken on the day of the first yellow fever vaccination. Receptors originate from a man younger than 35 who received the YFV17D yellow fever vaccine. Each CDR3 is given with its conserved first and last residue. D genes are given only for firm matches. Only some rows state a clone size, as once, few, many or a class for expanded clones.

CDR3: CASSQEQSRLNTEAFF; DNA: TGCGCCAGCAGCCAAGAGCAGTCGCGGTTAAACACTGAAGCTTTCTTT; D: -; V: TRBV4-1; size: -; J: TRBJ1-1
CDR3: CASSDLGKHTEAFF; DNA: TGTGCCAGCAGTGATTTGGGCAAGCACACTGAAGCTTTCTTT; D: -; V: TRBV6-1; size: few; J: TRBJ1-1
CDR3: CASTASGFRVTQYF; DNA: TGTGCCAGCACCGCGAGCGGGTTCAGGGTTACGCAGTATTTT; D: -; V: TRBV12-3/TRBV12-4; size: few; J: TRBJ2-3
CDR3: CASSYAGTRPYEQYF; DNA: TGTGCCAGCAGTTACGCCGGGACTAGGCCCTACGAGCAGTACTTC; D: TRBD2; V: TRBV6-5; size: few; J: TRBJ2-7
CDR3: CASSSQTTRVSTFF; DNA: TGTGCCAGCAGTTCCCAGACCACCAGGGTCTCAACTTTCTTT; D: -; V: TRBV12-3/TRBV12-4; size: many; J: TRBJ1-1
CDR3: CSAVGGDGDTQYF; DNA: TGCAGTGCTGTGGGTGGAGACGGAGATACGCAGTATTTT; D: -; V: TRBV20-1; size: few; J: TRBJ2-3
CDR3: CSARDVSGGGAYNEQFF; DNA: TGCAGTGCTAGAGATGTATCTGGCGGGGGGGCCTACAATGAGCAGTTCTTC; D: TRBD2; V: TRBV20-1; size: many; J: TRBJ2-1
CDR3: CASSFEQSVSEQFF; DNA: TGTGCCAGCAGCTTTGAACAGTCCGTATCTGAGCAGTTCTTC; D: -; V: TRBV5-4; size: -; J: TRBJ2-1
CDR3: CASSVDRGQWEKLFF; DNA: TGTGCCAGCAGCGTAGATCGGGGACAGTGGGAAAAACTGTTTTTT; D: TRBD1; V: TRBV9; size: -; J: TRBJ1-4
CDR3: CASGTLSSYEQYF; DNA: TGTGCCAGCGGAACTCTAAGCTCCTACGAGCAGTACTTC; D: -; V: TRBV7-6; size: many; J: TRBJ2-7
CDR3: CATSRGTTFYNEQFF; DNA: TGTGCCACCAGCAGAGGGACCACCTTCTACAATGAGCAGTTCTTC; D: -; V: TRBV15; size: -; J: TRBJ2-1
CDR3: CASSPQLPGQGNIQYF; DNA: TGTGCCAGCTCACCTCAACTCCCGGGACAGGGGAACATTCAGTACTTC; D: TRBD1; V: TRBV18; size: -; J: TRBJ2-4
CDR3: CASRELYNEQFF; DNA: TGTGCCAGCCGGGAACTCTACAATGAGCAGTTCTTC; D: -; V: TRBV6-2/TRBV6-3; size: few; J: TRBJ2-1
CDR3: CASSPRGRTGPNTEAFF; DNA: TGTGCCAGCAGCCCTAGAGGGCGGACAGGGCCGAACACTGAAGCTTTCTTT; D: TRBD1; V: TRBV7-9; size: -; J: TRBJ1-1
CDR3: CASSPHRGNGYTF; DNA: TGTGCCAGCAGCCCCCACAGGGGTAACGGCTACACCTTC; D: TRBD1; V: TRBV14; size: -; J: TRBJ1-2
CDR3: CSVEWRYCQPNTGELFF; DNA: TGCAGCGTTGAATGGCGGTATTGCCAGCCCAACACCGGGGAGCTGTTTTTT; D: -; V: TRBV29-1; size: few; J: TRBJ2-2
CDR3: CASSYLAKNIQYF; DNA: TGTGCCAGCAGCTACCTAGCCAAAAACATTCAGTACTTC; D: -; V: TRBV7-9; size: -; J: TRBJ2-4
CDR3: CASSLAGTANTGELFF; DNA: TGCGCCAGCAGCTTGGCCGGGACAGCGAACACCGGGGAGCTGTTTTTT; D: TRBD1; V: TRBV5-1; size: -; J: TRBJ2-2